The entry below describes one T cell receptor (beta chain). The sample originates from a study of blood T cell repertoires in COVID-19. Data came from immunoSEQ multiplex PCR; TCRdb stores just in-frame clones and leaves some out. The top ten hold approximately 7.3% of the sample, which has around 95,000 clones, over 75% seen once. Material: peripheral blood. The source of this sequence is a man aged 30 to 39 in a cohort sampled during active COVID-19.

The CDR3 region has the DNA TGTGCCAGCAGCTTGGCCCGGAGGGACGAGCAGTACTTC. Its protein is CASSLARRDEQYF. This chain uses TRBV5-4 with TRBJ2-7; a weak D match, TRBD2 (6 bases). V was trimmed by 0 bases and J by 5 bases, leaving 9 bases between them. This CDR3 has 13 residues. Per germline, CDR1 SGHNT and CDR2 YYREEE (reference sequence).